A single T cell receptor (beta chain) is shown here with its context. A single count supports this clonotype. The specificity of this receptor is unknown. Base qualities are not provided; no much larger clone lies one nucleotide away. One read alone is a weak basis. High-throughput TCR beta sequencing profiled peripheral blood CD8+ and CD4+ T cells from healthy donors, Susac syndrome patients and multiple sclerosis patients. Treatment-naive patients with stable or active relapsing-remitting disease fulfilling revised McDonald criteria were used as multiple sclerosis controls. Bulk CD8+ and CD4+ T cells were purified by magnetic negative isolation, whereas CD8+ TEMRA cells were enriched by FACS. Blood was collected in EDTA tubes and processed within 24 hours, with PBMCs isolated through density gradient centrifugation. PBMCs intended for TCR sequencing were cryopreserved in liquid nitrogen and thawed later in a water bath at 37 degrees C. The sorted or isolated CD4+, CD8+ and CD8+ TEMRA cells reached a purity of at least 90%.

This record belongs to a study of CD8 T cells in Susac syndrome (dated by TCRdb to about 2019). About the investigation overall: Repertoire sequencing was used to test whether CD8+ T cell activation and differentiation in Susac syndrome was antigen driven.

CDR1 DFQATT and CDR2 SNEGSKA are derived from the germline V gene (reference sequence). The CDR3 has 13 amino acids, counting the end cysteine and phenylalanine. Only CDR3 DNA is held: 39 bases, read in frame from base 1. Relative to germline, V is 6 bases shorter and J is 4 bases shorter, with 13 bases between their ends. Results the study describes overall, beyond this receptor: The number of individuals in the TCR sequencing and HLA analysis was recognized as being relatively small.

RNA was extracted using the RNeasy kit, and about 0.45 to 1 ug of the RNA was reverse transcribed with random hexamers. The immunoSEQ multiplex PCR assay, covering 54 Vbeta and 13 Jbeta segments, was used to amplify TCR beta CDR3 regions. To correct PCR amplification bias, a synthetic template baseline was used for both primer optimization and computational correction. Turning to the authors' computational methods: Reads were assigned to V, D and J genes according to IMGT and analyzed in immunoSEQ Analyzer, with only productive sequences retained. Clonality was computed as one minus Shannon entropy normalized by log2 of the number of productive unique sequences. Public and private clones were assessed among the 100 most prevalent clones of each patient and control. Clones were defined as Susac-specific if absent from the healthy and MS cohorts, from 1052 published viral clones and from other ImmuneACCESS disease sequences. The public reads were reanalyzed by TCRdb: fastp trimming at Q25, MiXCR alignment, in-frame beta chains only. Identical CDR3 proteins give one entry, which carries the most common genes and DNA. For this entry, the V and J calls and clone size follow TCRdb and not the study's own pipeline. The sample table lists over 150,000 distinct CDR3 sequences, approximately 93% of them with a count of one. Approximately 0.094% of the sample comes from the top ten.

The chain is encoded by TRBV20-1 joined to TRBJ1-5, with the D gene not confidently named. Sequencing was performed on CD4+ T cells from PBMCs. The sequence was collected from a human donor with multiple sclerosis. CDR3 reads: CSAPKGRNQPQHF. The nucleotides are TGCAGTGCACCGAAAGGGCGTAATCAGCCCCAGCATTTT.